These T cell receptor beta chains were read from a single sample in a study of cytomegalovirus exposure and HLA in healthy donors. Generated by immunoSEQ multiplex PCR, the TCRdb table keeps only in-frame clones and is missing some. The repertoire holds 250,000 to 400,000 clones, over 75% seen once, with approximately 0.9% in the top ten. The sequenced sample consisted of PBMCs. These receptors were taken from a man younger than 40 in good health and CMV-seronegative. CDR3s include the opening cysteine and the closing phenylalanine or tryptophan. The D gene is left open where the match is weak. Clone size is not always given. Where it is, it says once, few, many or a class for expanded clones.

J gene | D gene | V gene | clone size | CDR3 DNA | CDR3 protein
TRBJ2-1 | - | TRBV2 | - | TGTGCCAGCAGTGAAGCGCTGTTCTTTGTCGGGGCTAGCGACGATGAGCAGTTCTTC | CASSEALFFVGASDDEQFF
TRBJ2-6 | TRBD1 | TRBV7-9 | - | TGTGCCAGCAGCACCTGGACAGGGGCACACTCTGGGGCCAACGTCCTGACTTTC | CASSTWTGAHSGANVLTF
TRBJ2-6 | - | TRBV4-3 | - | TGCGCCAGCAGCCTCACACCTGGGGCCAACGTCCTGACTTTC | CASSLTPGANVLTF
TRBJ2-7 | - | TRBV5-1 | - | TGCGCCAGCAGCTTGTATGGGGCCGAGCAGTACTTC | CASSLYGAEQYF
TRBJ1-1 | - | TRBV4-1 | - | TGCGCCAGCAGCCAAGATAGGGAGGGGAACACTGAAGCTTTCTTT | CASSQDREGNTEAFF
TRBJ2-5 | TRBD1 | TRBV4-1 | - | TGCGCCAGCAGCCAAAGGACAGGGGGCCAGACAGAGACCCAGTACTTC | CASSQRTGGQTETQYF
TRBJ2-1 | TRBD2 | TRBV18 | once | TGTGCCAGCTCACCGACGGCGGGGGGGTTCAATGAGCAGTTCTTC | CASSPTAGGFNEQFF
TRBJ2-7 | TRBD1 | TRBV6-5 | - | TGTGCCAGCAGTTACACGGACAGGGGGCGTGAGCAGTACTTC | CASSYTDRGREQYF
TRBJ1-2 | - | TRBV18 | few | TGTGCCAGCTCACCGTCAGGGAAGTATGGCTACACCTTC | CASSPSGKYGYTF
TRBJ2-1 | - | TRBV7-9 | - | TGTGCCAGCAGCACCTCGACTAGCAATGAGCAGTTCTTC | CASSTSTSNEQFF
TRBJ2-7 | - | TRBV18 | - | TGTGCCAGCTCACCCACCGACATAAGTTACGAGCAGTACTTC | CASSPTDISYEQYF
TRBJ1-1 | TRBD1 | TRBV5-4 | - | TGTGCCAGCAGCTTCGGACAGGGTGGAGGAGCTTTCTTT | CASSFGQGGGAFF
TRBJ1-6 | TRBD1 | TRBV12-5 | - | TGTGCTAGTGGTTTGGAGCCCGGGACAGTCCCAAATTCACCCCTCCACTTT | CASGLEPGTVPNSPLHF
TRBJ2-3 | TRBD2 | TRBV7-9 | - | TGTGCCAGCAAGAGGCTAGCGGGGGCAGATACGCAGTATTTT | CASKRLAGADTQYF
TRBJ2-5 | - | TRBV5-6 | - | TGTGCCACACGGTCGGCGCTGAGGACTTCAGAGACCCAGTACTTC | CATRSALRTSETQYF
TRBJ1-5 | - | TRBV6-1 | - | TGTGCCAGCAGTGTCACCAGGGGTGTGAATCAGCCCCAGCATTTT | CASSVTRGVNQPQHF
TRBJ2-1 | TRBD2 | TRBV4-3 | - | TGCGCCAGCAGCCAAGGGAGCGGGGGGCCTTACAATGAGCAGTTCTTC | CASSQGSGGPYNEQFF
TRBJ2-7 | - | TRBV6-5 | - | TGTGCCAGCTCGAGGGCCGGAGCTTACGAGCAGTACTTC | CASSRAGAYEQYF
TRBJ2-3 | - | TRBV15 | - | TGTGCCACCAGCAGAGATCGGCAGGGCCCAGATACGCAGTATTTT | CATSRDRQGPDTQYF
TRBJ2-5 | - | TRBV9 | - | TGTGCCAGCAGCGTAGCTGAGGGATGGCAAGAGACCCAGTACTTC | CASSVAEGWQETQYF
TRBJ2-1 | - | TRBV6-5 | - | TGTGCCAGCAGTTACTCGGGCAGGGGACCCTACAATGAGCAGTTCTTC | CASSYSGRGPYNEQFF
TRBJ1-2 | - | TRBV6-5 | - | TGTGCCAGCAGTGAACATAGCCGTCAGGGCTACACCTTC | CASSEHSRQGYTF
TRBJ1-6 | TRBD1 | TRBV13 | - | TGTGCCAGCAGGCACGGGACAGGGGATTCACCCCTCCACTTT | CASRHGTGDSPLHF
TRBJ1-3 | - | TRBV7-2 | - | TGTGCCAGCAGCTTACGGCTCTCGGGACAAGGAAACACCATATATTTT | CASSLRLSGQGNTIYF
TRBJ2-5 | TRBD2 | TRBV27 | - | TGTGCCAGCAGTTTATCCCCGTTCGGACTAGCGGGGGAAGAGACCCAGTACTTC | CASSLSPFGLAGEETQYF
TRBJ1-3 | - | TRBV5-6 | - | TGTGCCAGCAGCTTTGGACAGGGAAACACCATATATTTT | CASSFGQGNTIYF
TRBJ1-1 | - | TRBV19 | - | TGTGCCAGTAGTTACAGGGCAAAGAACACTGAAGCTTTCTTT | CASSYRAKNTEAFF
TRBJ1-1 | - | TRBV14 | - | TGTGCCAGCAGTCAGGGGATGAACACTGAAGCTTTCTTT | CASSQGMNTEAFF
TRBJ2-6 | TRBD2 | TRBV7-9 | - | TGTGCCACCCTCGGGAGGGGGGCCAACGTCCTGACTTTC | CATLGRGANVLTF
TRBJ2-7 | TRBD1 | TRBV7-2 | - | TGTGCCACCAATGGAATGGACAGGGTGCAGTACGAGCAGTACTTC | CATNGMDRVQYEQYF
TRBJ1-5 | TRBD1 | TRBV27 | - | TGTGCCAGCAGACCAACAGGGGGTCGAAATCAGCCCCAGCATTTT | CASRPTGGRNQPQHF
TRBJ1-1 | - | TRBV15 | - | TGTGCCACCAGCAGAGAGGTTGCAGGGATCGCTGAAGCTTTCTTT | CATSREVAGIAEAFF
TRBJ2-3 | - | TRBV27 | - | TGTGCCAGCAACTCCGACAGGCCCGTTCTATTCACAGATACGCAGTATTTT | CASNSDRPVLFTDTQYF
TRBJ1-6 | - | TRBV7-2 | few | TGTGCCAGCAGCTTAGCGGGGCGTTCACCCCTCCACTTT | CASSLAGRSPLHF
TRBJ1-6 | - | TRBV7-2 | - | TGTGCCAGCAGCTTAGCGCAGGGGTTGAATTCACCCCTCCACTTT | CASSLAQGLNSPLHF
TRBJ2-2 | TRBD1 | TRBV5-1 | - | TGCGCCAGCAGCTACGGACAGGGCGCGAACACCGGGGAGCTGTTTTTT | CASSYGQGANTGELFF
TRBJ1-1 | TRBD1 | TRBV10-1 | once | TGCGCCAGCAGTGAGACTGGACAGGGACGGGGTGAAGCTTTCTTT | CASSETGQGRGEAFF
TRBJ1-3 | - | TRBV10-3 | - | TGTGCCATCAGGAGTCTTCCTTCTGCCGGAAACACCATATATTTT | CAIRSLPSAGNTIYF
TRBJ2-2 | - | TRBV4-1 | few | TGCGCCAGCAGCCATCAATACCCTAGCACCGGGGAGCTGTTTTTT | CASSHQYPSTGELFF
TRBJ2-3 | TRBD2 | TRBV4-3 | - | TGCGCCAGCAGCCAAAGGACTAGCGGGGAGAAAACGCAGTATTTT | CASSQRTSGEKTQYF
TRBJ2-2 | - | TRBV5-6 | - | TGTGCCACAAGCGGGTGGAAGGCCGGGGAGCTGTTTTTT | CATSGWKAGELFF
TRBJ1-2 | TRBD1 | TRBV11-2 | once | TGTGCCAGCAGCCTCGACAGGGGGTATAACTATGGCTACACCTTC | CASSLDRGYNYGYTF
TRBJ1-2 | - | TRBV6-5 | few | TGTGCCAGCAGTTACTCGGGGGCATATGGCTACACCTTC | CASSYSGAYGYTF
TRBJ2-1 | TRBD1 | TRBV6-1 | once | TGTGCCAGCAGATCCGGGACAGGTACCTACAATGAGCAGTTCTTC | CASRSGTGTYNEQFF
TRBJ2-7 | - | TRBV2 | - | TGTGCCAGCAGCCCCTTTCTTGTGTCCTCCTACGAGCAGTACTTC | CASSPFLVSSYEQYF
TRBJ1-2 | - | TRBV10-1 | - | TGCGCCAGCAGTGAGTCGGGACGGAGGGAACAAGTCTTC | CASSESGRREQVF
TRBJ1-2 | - | TRBV5-1 | - | TGCGCCAGCAGTTACGACAGCTATGGCTACACCTTC | CASSYDSYGYTF
TRBJ2-3 | - | TRBV6-5 | - | TGTGCCAGCAGTTACGGGGCGCGCACAGATACGCAGTATTTT | CASSYGARTDTQYF
TRBJ1-1 | - | TRBV6-5 | - | TGTGCCAGCAGTTACCCTTGGGCCGGTGAAGCTTTCTTT | CASSYPWAGEAFF
TRBJ1-5 | TRBD1 | TRBV6-1 | - | TGTGCCAGCACAGGGGGCCCTTTCAATCAGCCCCAGCATTTT | CASTGGPFNQPQHF
TRBJ2-5 | TRBD2 | TRBV7-8 | once | TGTGCCAGCAGCTTCGGGGGGGCCTTTGGAGAGACCCAGTACTTC | CASSFGGAFGETQYF
TRBJ1-1 | - | TRBV7-2 | - | TGTGCCAGCAGCTTCGTCACTGAAGCTTTCTTT | CASSFVTEAFF
TRBJ1-2 | TRBD1 | TRBV30 | - | TGTGCCTGGGGGACAGGGGGAGGGTATGGCTACACCTTC | CAWGTGGGYGYTF
TRBJ2-7 | - | TRBV7-9 | - | TGTGCCAGCAGAAAGGAGTTGGGCGAGCAGTACTTC | CASRKELGEQYF
TRBJ1-1 | TRBD1 | TRBV9 | - | TGTGCCAGCAGCGCCCCAGGGGGCTGGGGCACTGAAGCTTTCTTT | CASSAPGGWGTEAFF